This is a list of T cell receptor beta chains from one sample in a study of technical replicates of blood from a handful of donors. Some clones are missing from TCRdb's copy, which holds only in-frame ones; the method was immunoSEQ multiplex PCR. Seen here are about 84,000 clones, 97% observed once, and the top ten hold over 0.15%. The material sequenced was T cells isolated from PBMCs. The receptors stem from a human donor in good health. The CDR3 runs from the conserved cysteine through the conserved F or W. A D gene is named only where the DNA matches it firmly. The listing skips clone size in some rows; elsewhere it reads once, few, many or a size class.

CDR3 DNA	CDR3 protein	V gene	clone size	J gene	D gene
TGTGCCAGCAGTATTGCCGGGACTAGCGGCTACGAGCAGTACTTC	CASSIAGTSGYEQYF	TRBV6-1	-	TRBJ2-7	TRBD2
TGTGCCTGGAGCCTAGGGGGTAGTGGGAACACCGGGGAGCTGTTTTTT	CAWSLGGSGNTGELFF	TRBV30	-	TRBJ2-2	-
TGTGCCAGCAGCCAGAAGGGGTCAGGGGTCCTCGGCGCCGGGGAGCTGTTTTTT	CASSQKGSGVLGAGELFF	TRBV14	once	TRBJ2-2	-
TGTGCCAGCAGCTTACTACAGGGGGCGCTTAATGAGCAGTTCTTC	CASSLLQGALNEQFF	TRBV13	-	TRBJ2-1	TRBD1
TGTGCCTGGAGTGTCGCGTCAGGTGTGGTGCTGTTTTTT	CAWSVASGVVLFF	TRBV30	-	TRBJ1-4	-
TGCGCCAGCAGCTTGGTGCTATCCGGGGAGCTGTTTTTT	CASSLVLSGELFF	TRBV5-1	-	TRBJ2-2	-
TGTGCCAGCAGCTTGTCGGCTAGCGGGATCCAAGAGACCCAGTACTTC	CASSLSASGIQETQYF	TRBV5-4	-	TRBJ2-5	TRBD2
TGTGCCAGACCGGACTCTTTGAACACTGAAGCTTTCTTT	CARPDSLNTEAFF	TRBV2	once	TRBJ1-1	-
TGTGCCAGCAGCTCCACCTTGACTAGCGGGACAGGTTGGGGAAGCGAGCAGTACTTC	CASSSTLTSGTGWGSEQYF	TRBV5-8	-	TRBJ2-7	TRBD2
TGTGCCAGCAGTCCTCGGACAGGGGGCGTGCTATATGGCTACACCTTC	CASSPRTGGVLYGYTF	TRBV5-6	-	TRBJ1-2	TRBD1
TGTGCCAGCAGCTCAGCCAGGGGGCAGAGCTCCGGGGAGCTGTTTTTT	CASSSARGQSSGELFF	TRBV7-9	-	TRBJ2-2	TRBD1
TGTGCCAGCAGTATGTGGGGGGACAATGAGCAGTTCTTC	CASSMWGDNEQFF	TRBV25-1	-	TRBJ2-1	-
TGTGCTAGTGGTTTGGAACGGACAGGGGGCACAGATACGCAGTATTTT	CASGLERTGGTDTQYF	TRBV12-5	-	TRBJ2-3	TRBD1
TGTGCCAGCTCACCTGGGACAGGTCTTAACAATCAGCCCCAGCATTTT	CASSPGTGLNNQPQHF	TRBV18	-	TRBJ1-5	TRBD1
TGTGCCAGCAGCTTTGACAGGTCCTCTGGAAACACCATATATTTT	CASSFDRSSGNTIYF	TRBV7-9	-	TRBJ1-3	-
TGTGCCAGTAGTACGACGGGACAGGCCGTAACCGGGGAGCTGTTTTTT	CASSTTGQAVTGELFF	TRBV19	-	TRBJ2-2	TRBD1
TGTGCCAGCAGTCGCGGGCAGGGGGTATGGCAGCCCCAGCATTTT	CASSRGQGVWQPQHF	TRBV6-1	-	TRBJ1-5	TRBD1
TGCGCCAGCAGCCCCACTTGGGCAGGGGTGGATGAGCAGTTCTTC	CASSPTWAGVDEQFF	TRBV5-1	-	TRBJ2-1	-
TGTGCCAGCAGCTACGCCGGGGACACCATATATTTT	CASSYAGDTIYF	TRBV11-2	-	TRBJ1-3	-
TGTGCCAGCAGCGTAGGGTCAGGGGCTGGGGCCAACGTCCTGACTTTC	CASSVGSGAGANVLTF	TRBV9	-	TRBJ2-6	-
TGTGCCATACGTCCAAGCCAAGCGACTAGCGGGAGTCGCATGGACGAGCAGTACTTC	CAIRPSQATSGSRMDEQYF	TRBV28	-	TRBJ2-7	TRBD2
TGTGCCAGTAGTAAAGTGGCGGGTCAGCCCCAGCATTTT	CASSKVAGQPQHF	TRBV19	-	TRBJ1-5	-
TGTGCCAGCAGTGTTGCTACTGCTAGCACAGATACGCAGTATTTT	CASSVATASTDTQYF	TRBV6-1	-	TRBJ2-3	-
TGTGCCAGCCGCGGCCAGGGTAATGAAAAACTGTTTTTT	CASRGQGNEKLFF	TRBV7-9	-	TRBJ1-4	-
TGTGCCAGCAGCCCCCGTGGAGGGGATGGCGAGCAGTACTTC	CASSPRGGDGEQYF	TRBV5-5	-	TRBJ2-7	-
TGTGCCAGTAGGCAGATAGCGGGGGCCCAAGAGACCCAGTACTTC	CASRQIAGAQETQYF	TRBV19	-	TRBJ2-5	TRBD2
TGTGCCAGCAGTTACTCGGCTAGCGGGTCCCAAGAGACCCAGTACTTC	CASSYSASGSQETQYF	TRBV6-5	-	TRBJ2-5	TRBD2
TGTGCCAGCAGCCCCAGGGAAGCGGGGTACACCGGGGAGCTGTTTTTT	CASSPREAGYTGELFF	TRBV5-4	-	TRBJ2-2	TRBD2
TGTGCCAGCAGCGCGGGCAAGAGGAATGAGCAGTTCTTC	CASSAGKRNEQFF	TRBV7-8	-	TRBJ2-1	-
TGTGCCAGCAGCTTGGTAGGCCGCGGGAACACTGAAGCTTTCTTT	CASSLVGRGNTEAFF	TRBV5-4	-	TRBJ1-1	-
TGCGCCAGCAGCCAAGATGGCTGGAGTCTTTATCAGCCCCAGCATTTT	CASSQDGWSLYQPQHF	TRBV4-1	-	TRBJ1-5	-
TGTGCCAGCAGTTCCTCTCTAGCGGGGCTATACAATGAGCAGTTCTTC	CASSSSLAGLYNEQFF	TRBV6-6	-	TRBJ2-1	TRBD2
TGTGCCAGCAGCTTGGAGAGGGGGCGCGCAACTTTCTTT	CASSLERGRATFF	TRBV5-4	-	TRBJ1-1	TRBD1
TGTGCCAGCAGTCCCCCCCGGGGGAGGAGGGCAGATACGCAGTATTTT	CASSPPRGRRADTQYF	TRBV28	-	TRBJ2-3	-
TGTGCCAGCAGCTCAAGAACAGGGAACACTGAAGCTTTCTTT	CASSSRTGNTEAFF	TRBV11-3	-	TRBJ1-1	-
TGTGCCAGCAGTCCGCCGGGACTAGCCCACGAGCAGTACTTC	CASSPPGLAHEQYF	TRBV2	-	TRBJ2-7	TRBD2
TGTGCCAGCAGCCTAGCGGGGGGATATTGGTTGGGCACAGATACGCAGTATTTT	CASSLAGGYWLGTDTQYF	TRBV7-8	once	TRBJ2-3	TRBD2
TGTGCCAGCAGTGGGCAGGGGGGCTTCTATGGCTACACCTTC	CASSGQGGFYGYTF	TRBV25-1	-	TRBJ1-2	TRBD1
TGTGCCAGCAGCGATACGGGCAGGGGGAACTATGGCTACACCTTC	CASSDTGRGNYGYTF	TRBV4-2	-	TRBJ1-2	TRBD1
TGTGCCAGCAGTTACGGGGCAGGGGGCTACGAGCAGTACTTC	CASSYGAGGYEQYF	TRBV6-5	-	TRBJ2-7	TRBD1
TGCGCCAGCAGCCAAACGGCTAGCGGGGCCACCTACAATGAGCAGTTCTTC	CASSQTASGATYNEQFF	TRBV4-1	-	TRBJ2-1	TRBD2
TGCGCCAGCAGCCGGGGGGTGGGGGAAATCTTGTTCTTC	CASSRGVGEILFF	TRBV5-1	once	TRBJ2-1	TRBD2
TGTGCCAGCAGCTCGGCGGGGCCTTACGAGCAGTACTTC	CASSSAGPYEQYF	TRBV7-2	-	TRBJ2-7	-
TGTGCCAGCAGTGCTGACAGAGGAGATTACGAGCAGTACTTC	CASSADRGDYEQYF	TRBV28	-	TRBJ2-7	-
TGTGCCAGCAGCTTAGCTACGGGGGAAGGCTACAATGAGCAGTTCTTC	CASSLATGEGYNEQFF	TRBV7-9	-	TRBJ2-1	-
TGTGCCAGCAGCGTAGACCGGGGATCTGGAAACACCATATATTTT	CASSVDRGSGNTIYF	TRBV9	-	TRBJ1-3	-
TGTGCCATCAGTGAAGTTGGACAGAACAAAAACATTCAGTACTTC	CAISEVGQNKNIQYF	TRBV10-3	-	TRBJ2-4	-
TGTGCCAGCAGTTTTGGTACCATTCTAGACAATGAGCAGTTCTTC	CASSFGTILDNEQFF	TRBV27	-	TRBJ2-1	-
TGTGCCAGCAGCGCGAACTCGGGAGAGGTCACCGGGGAGCTGTTTTTT	CASSANSGEVTGELFF	TRBV9	-	TRBJ2-2	-
TGCGCCAGCAGCTCATATTCCGGGACAGGGGCCGGGGAGCTGTTTTTT	CASSSYSGTGAGELFF	TRBV4-1	-	TRBJ2-2	TRBD1